Shown below are 21 T cell receptor beta chains from a single sample sequenced in a study of shared clonotypes between healthy human individuals. Clones were sequenced by immunoSEQ multiplex PCR, and TCRdb holds only the in-frame ones, with some missing. Among about 610,000 clones listed, 97% were seen once. The sample taken for sequencing was naive CD4+ T cells sorted from blood. The subset here: CD45RA+ positively selected. The receptors stem from a woman younger than 45 in good health.

The sample holds one count of this clone. The chain recombines TRBV19 with TRBJ2-7; 9 nucleotides align to TRBD1. V was clipped by 5 bases and J by 6 bases; unmatched bases: 5. This CDR3 contains 13 residues. The germline V gene has CDR1 LNHDA and CDR2 SQIVND (reference sequence). CDR3 coding DNA: TGTGCCAGTAGTCAGGACAGGGGAGGCGAGCAGTACTTC. This encodes CASSQDRGGEQYF.

The rearrangement uses TRBV6-6 and TRBJ1-4; no definite D call. V gave up 6 bases and J gave up 7 bases, with 15 bases separating them. The CDR3 contains 14 residues. CDR1 MNHNY and CDR2 SVGAGI come from the germline V gene (reference sequence). The CDR3 region is CASSSERRFEKLFF. CDR3 sequence (DNA): TGTGCCAGCAGCTCCGAACGACGTTTTGAAAAACTGTTTTTT.

J is TRBJ2-7 and V is TRBV6-1; TRBD1 matches at 10 bases. This CDR3 comprises 15 residues. CDR1 and CDR2 from the germline V gene are MNHNS and SASEGT. V was clipped by 1 base and J by 5 bases; unmatched bases: 5. CDR3 region: CASSEGGQGMDEQYF. In nucleotides, the CDR3 is TGTGCCAGCAGTGAAGGGGGACAGGGGATGGACGAGCAGTACTTC.

The rearrangement uses TRBV6-5 and TRBJ1-2; TRBD1 is a possible D gene (5 bases). The CDR3 covers 13 residues. Trimming took 6 bases from V and 1 from J, leaving 9 bases between them. Germline CDR1 and CDR2: MNHEY and SVGAGI. Here the CDR3 DNA reads TGTGCCAGCAGCCTACAGGTTAACTATGGCTACACCTTC. Translation: CASSLQVNYGYTF.

This sequence joins TRBV18 and TRBJ2-2, with TRBD2 identical over 8 bases. The CDR3 length is 17 residues. V trimming: 2 bases; J trimming: 7 bases; junction bases outside the gene matches: 12. CDR1 is KGHSH, CDR2 LQKENI, per germline. CDR3 region: CASSPSKSGGPGGELFF. DNA of the CDR3: TGTGCCAGCTCACCATCCAAAAGCGGGGGCCCCGGCGGGGAGCTGTTTTTT.

The V gene is TRBV5-4, the J gene TRBJ1-2, with 7 positions matching TRBD1. In germline, CDR1 is SGHNT, CDR2 YYREEE (reference sequence). The V gene end was trimmed by 4 bases and the J gene end by 2 bases; junction bases not matched to a gene: 14. The CDR3 totals 17 residues. This CDR3 reads CASSRDYGQEGNYGYTF. The CDR3 coding sequence is TGTGCCAGCAGCCGAGACTATGGACAGGAAGGAAACTATGGCTACACCTTC.

The rearrangement links TRBV20-1 to TRBJ2-3; 7 nucleotides agree with TRBD1. The CDR3 sequence is 11 residues long. The germline V gene has CDR1 DFQATT and CDR2 SNEGSKA (reference sequence). V dropped 8 bases and J dropped 8; count of bases not matched to a gene: 7. The DNA for the CDR3 is TGCAGTCGACGCTCAGGGGGTACGCAGTATTTT. Its protein product is CSRRSGGTQYF.

This clone was found once. The chain joins TRBV30 to TRBJ2-5; the D gene is possibly TRBD1 (6 bases). Trimming cost V 1 base and J 5 bases, with 17 bases left between them. Germline V gene lookup returns CDR1 GTSNPN and CDR2 SVGIG (reference sequence). This CDR3 contains 15 residues. CDR3 DNA sequence: TGTGCCTGGAGTGAATCGGTAGGGGGAAGGGAGACCCAGTACTTC. It is translated as CAWSESVGGRETQYF.

This chain's CDR3 is CAISESAGGTQYF. CDR3 coding DNA: TGTGCCATCAGTGAGTCAGCGGGGGGGACCCAGTACTTC. The rearrangement links TRBV10-3 to TRBJ2-5, with 9 bases aligning to TRBD2. Germline assignment: CDR1 ENHRY and CDR2 SYGVKD. CDR3 size: 13 residues. The ends lost 0 bases at V and 7 bases at J; junction bases unmatched: 0.

J is TRBJ2-1 and V is TRBV2; 8 bases map to TRBD1. This CDR3 spans 15 amino acids. Trimming at V came to 8 bases and at J to 7 bases, leaving 13 bases not matched to a gene. The germline CDR1 and CDR2 sequences are SNHLY and FYNNEI. CDR3 bases: TGTGCCAGCGATTCCAGGGGGCATGCTGGGAATGAGCAGTTCTTC. Encoded protein: CASDSRGHAGNEQFF.

This sequence joins TRBV2 and TRBJ2-3; 7 bases are shared with TRBD2. V trimming: 6 bases; J trimming: 2 bases; junction bases outside the gene matches: 5. Germline-derived CDR1 and CDR2 are SNHLY and FYNNEI. This CDR3 comprises 14 residues. The CDR3: CASRAREFTDTQYF. The CDR3 DNA follows: TGTGCCAGCAGAGCGCGGGAGTTCACAGATACGCAGTATTTT. Combining the CDR3 with reference TRBV2 and TRBJ2-3 gives the whole variable domain EPEVTQTPSHQVTQMGQEVILRCVPISNHLYFYWYRQILGQKVEFLVSFYNNEISEKSEIFDDQFSVERPDGSNFTLKIRSTKLEDSAMYFCASRAREFTDTQYFGPGTRLTVL.

This chain links TRBV9 with TRBJ1-3; D is unclear. The CDR3 contains 15 residues. The V gene's germline CDR1 is SGDLS and CDR2 YYNGEE. V was trimmed by 4 bases and J by 2 bases, leaving 13 bases between them. This chain's CDR3 is CASSTGPLAGNTIYF. CDR3 DNA sequence: TGTGCCAGCAGCACCGGCCCGTTGGCTGGAAACACCATATATTTT.

The rearrangement joins TRBV7-6 to TRBJ1-3, with D possibly TRBD1 on 6 matching bases. Germline lookup yields CDR1 SGHVS and CDR2 FNYEAQ. Trimming left V 4 bases short and J 3 bases short, with 16 bases between. The CDR3 totals 16 residues. The CDR3 is CASSSAWGASGNTIYF. CDR3 nucleotides: TGTGCCAGCAGCTCCGCCTGGGGGGCGAGTGGAAACACCATATATTTT. Full variable domain (remainder filled in from reference TRBV7-6 and TRBJ1-3): GAGVSQSPRYKVTKRGQDVALRCDPISGHVSLYWYRQALGQGPEFLTYFNYEAQQDKSGLPNDRFSAERPEGSISTLTIQRTEQRDSAMYRCASSSAWGASGNTIYFGEGSWLTVV.

This chain joins TRBV7-9 and TRBJ1-3, with D possibly being TRBD1 (6 bases). This CDR3 contains 16 residues. The germline V and J ends were trimmed by 1 base and 4 bases, with 14 bases remaining between them. The germline CDR1 and CDR2 sequences are SEHNR and FQNEAQ (reference sequence). The DNA of the CDR3 is TGTGCCAGCAGCTTAGAGGGGGGTAACGCCGGAAACACCATATATTTT. Protein: CASSLEGGNAGNTIYF.

Here the CDR3 reads CASSRGKLMNTEAFF. The CDR3 DNA reads as TGTGCCAGCAGCAGGGGAAAACTCATGAACACTGAAGCTTTCTTT. This chain links TRBV21-1 with TRBJ1-1. TRBV21-1 is shown as a pseudogene. This CDR3 has 15 residues.

The rearrangement links TRBV28 to TRBJ1-5, with TRBD1 identical over 10 bases. The V segment lost 5 bases and the J segment 2 bases; nucleotides outside the gene matches: 3. The CDR3 extends over 15 amino acids. Germline CDR1 is MDHEN and CDR2 is SYDVKM. The CDR3 nucleotides read TGTGCCAGCAGTCAGACAGGGGGCGGCAATCAGCCCCAGCATTTT. Its protein product is CASSQTGGGNQPQHF.

V is TRBV6-5 and J is TRBJ2-3; TRBD2 agrees at 8 bases. The CDR3 is 15 amino acids. Germline V gives CDR1 MNHEY, CDR2 SVGAGI. Losses at the gene ends were 4 bases for V and 4 bases for J; bases not matched to a gene: 7. The CDR3 is CASSSLAGGADTQYF. CDR3 nucleotide sequence: TGTGCCAGCAGTTCGCTTGCGGGAGGCGCAGATACGCAGTATTTT.

This CDR3 reads CASILDREDTEAFF. The CDR3 DNA is TGTGCCAGCATCTTAGACAGGGAGGACACTGAAGCTTTCTTT. The rearrangement joins TRBV28 to TRBJ1-1; 7 nucleotides align to TRBD1. The germline CDR1 and CDR2 sequences are MDHEN and SYDVKM. This CDR3 contains 14 residues. The trim removed 7 bases at V and 3 bases at J, leaving 8 bases unmatched.

J is TRBJ2-4 and V is TRBV18, with D perhaps TRBD1 or TRBD2 (6 bases each). CDR1 is KGHSH and CDR2 is LQKENI in the germline V gene. Trimming left V 6 bases short and J 5 bases short, with 17 bases between. CDR3 length equals 15 residues. CDR3 nucleotides: TGTGCCAGCTCCCTATTGGACGGGGGCGAAAACATTCAGTACTTC. Translated, it gives CASSLLDGGENIQYF.

The chain couples TRBV9 to TRBJ2-7; 13 bases line up with TRBD2. Losses at the gene ends were 4 bases for V and 1 base for J; bases not matched to a gene: 11. CDR3 size: 18 residues. Germline V gene data show CDR1 as SGDLS and CDR2 as YYNGEE. The CDR3 nucleotides are TGTGCCAGCAGCACCGGACTAGCGGGAGAGAGGATTTCCTACGAGCAGTACTTC. As protein: CASSTGLAGERISYEQYF.

The V gene is TRBV28, the J gene TRBJ2-7; D may be TRBD2 (6 bases). V gave up 6 bases and J gave up 4 bases, with 19 bases separating them. The germline gives CDR1 MDHEN, CDR2 SYDVKM. The CDR3 sequence is 15 residues long. Here the CDR3 DNA reads TGTGCCAGCAGCTCGAGCGGAGGGAGGAGGTACGAGCAGTACTTC. Protein: CASSSSGGRRYEQYF.